One sample yielded the 5 T cell receptor beta chains listed below, sequenced in a study of blood T cell repertoires in COVID-19. Only in-frame clones appear in the TCRdb table, and some are missing; sequencing was by immunoSEQ multiplex PCR. This sample has approximately 77,000 clones, with around 77% found just once. Sample: peripheral blood. The receptors stem from a man aged 65 to 79 with active or convalescent COVID-19.

DNA for the CDR3: TGTGCCAGCAGTTTAGGGGGACAGTCGAACACTGAAGCTTTCTTT. Amino acid sequence: CASSLGGQSNTEAFF. The chain employs TRBV28 and TRBJ1-1; 7 bases fit TRBD1. CDR3 length: 15 amino acids. V lost 2 bases, J lost 1 base, and 4 bases stayed unmatched. The V gene's germline CDR1 is MDHEN and CDR2 SYDVKM.

The rearrangement uses TRBV9 and TRBJ2-3, with TRBD2 matching over 9 bases. The CDR3 contains 15 residues. The germline gives CDR1 SGDLS, CDR2 YYNGEE. V shed 4 bases and J 1 base; nucleotides not matched to a gene: 4. The CDR3 protein is CASSTRLAGTDTQYF. CDR3 DNA: TGTGCCAGCAGCACTCGACTAGCGGGCACAGATACGCAGTATTTT.

The rearrangement joins TRBV4-1 to TRBJ2-4, with a weak D call TRBD2 (5 bases). The germline CDR1 and CDR2 sequences are MGHRA and YSYEKL. The CDR3 has 15 amino acids. Trimming removed 2 bases from V and 8 bases from J, with 16 bases in between. Here the CDR3 DNA reads TGCGCCAGCAGCCAAACGGGGAATCAGGCGGACATTCAGTACTTC. Protein sequence: CASSQTGNQADIQYF.

The chain uses TRBV6-6 and TRBJ1-5, with D possibly being TRBD1 (5 bases). In germline, CDR1 is MNHNY, CDR2 SVGAGI (reference sequence). The germline V and J ends were trimmed by 2 bases and 4 bases, with 9 bases remaining between them. This CDR3 spans 14 amino acids. CDR3 residues: CASSYGDSNQPQHF. DNA of the CDR3: TGTGCCAGCAGTTACGGGGACTCTAATCAGCCCCAGCATTTT.

The chain links TRBV29-1 to TRBJ1-1; tentatively, D is TRBD1 (6 bases). Between the trimmed V and J ends, which lost 5 bases and 0 bases, there was a span of 10 bases. The CDR3 runs 13 residues. Germline values: CDR1 SQVTM, CDR2 ANQGSEA. CDR3 bases: TGCAGCGTTAGGGGGGGCATGAACACTGAAGCTTTCTTT. This codes for CSVRGGMNTEAFF. Together with reference TRBV29-1 and TRBJ1-1, the CDR3 gives the full variable domain: SAVISQKPSRDICQRGTSLTIQCQVDSQVTMMFWYRQQPGQSLTLIATANQGSEATYESGFVIDKFPISRPNLTFSTLTVSNMSPEDSSIYLCSVRGGMNTEAFFGQGTRLTVV.